The 14 T cell receptor beta chains in this list originate from one sample, sequenced in a study of blood T cell repertoires in COVID-19. Libraries were prepared by immunoSEQ multiplex PCR; TCRdb keeps only in-frame clonotypes and omits some of them. The sample includes under 300,000 clones, about 68% of them seen just once. Input material: peripheral blood. The source is an elderly woman with acute or convalescent COVID-19.

The chain employs TRBV5-1 and TRBJ2-7; TRBD2 matches 7 bases. The CDR3 sequence is 15 residues long. J gave up 5 bases and V 4 bases, and 12 bases lay outside the gene matches. Germline loops: CDR1 SGHRS, CDR2 YFSETQ. CDR3 loop: CASSPPVGGTDEQYF. The DNA for the CDR3 is TGCGCCAGCAGCCCCCCGGTGGGAGGGACGGACGAGCAGTACTTC.

The rearrangement joins TRBV6-5 to TRBJ1-1; tentatively, D is TRBD1 (5 bases). Trimming pared 7 bases from V and 1 base from J, leaving 16 bases between. There are 15 residues in the CDR3. Germline values: CDR1 MNHEY, CDR2 SVGAGI. CDR3 residues: CASIVDRGWNTEAFF. DNA of the CDR3: TGTGCCAGCATAGTCGACCGGGGGTGGAACACTGAAGCTTTCTTT.

The chain carries TRBV3-1 (or the pseudogene TRBV3-2) and TRBJ2-1; maybe TRBD2 (5 bases). Per germline, CDR1 LGHDT and CDR2 YNNKEL (reference sequence). The CDR3 covers 14 residues. The ends were cut back, 1 base at V and 9 bases at J, with 13 bases in the middle. CDR3 in amino acids: CASSQVKGAGEQFF. In nucleotides, the CDR3 is TGTGCCAGCAGCCAAGTGAAGGGAGCAGGTGAGCAGTTCTTC.

The chain uses TRBV3-1 (or the pseudogene TRBV3-2) and TRBJ1-2, with 8 bases matching TRBD1. Germline V gene sequence: CDR1 LGHDT, CDR2 YNNKEL (reference sequence). The CDR3 consists of 14 residues. Trimming at V came to 4 bases and at J to 4 bases, leaving 5 bases not matched to a gene. The CDR3 DNA reads as TGTGCCAGCAGCCCTACAGGGGGTATCTATGGCTACACCTTC. This codes for CASSPTGGIYGYTF.

The V call is TRBV29-1, the J call TRBJ1-1, with TRBD1 as a possible D gene (6 bases). The CDR3 consists of 13 residues. V gave up 0 bases and J gave up 10 bases, with 15 bases separating them. Germline V gives CDR1 SQVTM, CDR2 ANQGSEA. DNA for the CDR3: TGCAGCGTTGAAGATCCGAGGACAGTCGGAGCTTTCTTT. Translating gives CSVEDPRTVGAFF.

This chain joins TRBV5-6 and TRBJ1-1, with TRBD1 matching over 7 bases. After removal of 0 bases from V and 4 bases from J, the junction contained 3 bases not matched to a gene. The CDR3 consists of 14 residues. Per germline, CDR1 SGHDT and CDR2 YYEEEE. The chain's CDR3 is CASSLGQGGTEAFF. CDR3 DNA sequence: TGTGCCAGCAGCTTGGGGCAGGGGGGCACTGAAGCTTTCTTT.

This clone was seen a few times. The V and J genes are TRBV6-5 and TRBJ1-1, with D possibly being TRBD1 (5 bases). This CDR3 comprises 15 residues. V lost 0 bases and J 2 bases, leaving 10 bases between the germline ends. Germline V gene data show CDR1 as MNHEY and CDR2 as SVGAGI. Written as DNA, the CDR3 is TGTGCCAGCAGTTACTCACACAGGCCTAACACTGAAGCTTTCTTT. Translation: CASSYSHRPNTEAFF.

The chain recombines TRBV5-1 with TRBJ1-1; D remains unclear. V lost 0 bases and J 1 base, leaving 10 bases between the germline ends. The CDR3 loop spans 15 amino acids. Looked up from germline, CDR1 is SGHRS and CDR2 is YFSETQ. The CDR3 DNA sequence: TGCGCCAGCAGCTTGGGGGAGGGCGGGAACACTGAAGCTTTCTTT. Translating gives CASSLGEGGNTEAFF.

The CDR3 spells CASSSQGGGYTF. CDR3 DNA: TGTGCCAGTAGTAGCCAGGGAGGAGGCTACACCTTC. The chain employs TRBV19 and TRBJ1-2; D is possibly TRBD1 (5 bases). The V gene lost 4 bases and the J gene lost 8 bases, with 11 bases spanning the gap. CDR3 length: 12 residues. Germline lookup yields CDR1 LNHDA and CDR2 SQIVND (reference sequence).

The chain combines TRBV7-7 with TRBJ2-5; 12 bases are a match to TRBD2. The length of the CDR3 is 15 residues. V gave up 1 base and J gave up 5 bases; unmatched junction bases: 2. Germline V gene lookup returns CDR1 SSHAT and CDR2 FNYEAQ (reference sequence). CDR3 in amino acids: CASSLGGTSGETQYF. The CDR3 nucleotides are TGTGCCAGCAGCTTAGGGGGGACTAGCGGGGAGACCCAGTACTTC.

The gene calls are TRBV3-1 (or the pseudogene TRBV3-2) and TRBJ2-7, with TRBD1 as a possible D gene (5 bases). The germline V gene has CDR1 LGHDT and CDR2 YNNKEL (reference sequence). V lost 2 bases to trimming and J lost 1 base, with 9 bases between them. The CDR3 consists of 14 residues. In DNA, the CDR3 is TGTGCCAGCAGCCAACAGGGTACGTCCTACGAGCAGTACTTC. It translates to CASSQQGTSYEQYF.

The chain carries TRBV6-1 and TRBJ1-1; weak D call: TRBD1 (5 bases). CDR1 is MNHNS, CDR2 SASEGT, per germline. Trimming left V 6 bases short and J 4 bases short, with 24 bases between. The CDR3 length is 17 residues. The CDR3 spells CASREISTARRGTEAFF. The CDR3 region has the DNA TGTGCCAGCAGAGAAATTTCGACAGCCCGTAGGGGCACTGAAGCTTTCTTT.

The V and J genes are TRBV30 and TRBJ1-4; 9 nucleotides match TRBD1. Germline assignment: CDR1 GTSNPN and CDR2 SVGIG (reference sequence). The V gene end was trimmed by 1 base and the J gene end by 7 bases; junction bases not matched to a gene: 7. This CDR3 is 15 amino acids long. CDR3 region: CAWSADRGTVEKLFF. The CDR3 nucleotides are TGTGCCTGGAGTGCCGACAGGGGGACCGTTGAAAAACTGTTTTTT.

V and J are TRBV28 and TRBJ1-5; 8 bases map to TRBD1. The J segment lost 2 bases and the V segment lost 5 bases, leaving 2 bases of the junction unmatched. The CDR3 loop spans 14 amino acids. Germline V gives CDR1 MDHEN, CDR2 SYDVKM. The CDR3: CASSPGQGNQPQHF. Here the CDR3 DNA reads TGTGCCAGCAGTCCGGGACAGGGCAATCAGCCCCAGCATTTT.